This TCR beta chain was sequenced during a study of STAT3 mutations in large granular lymphocyte leukemia (dated by TCRdb to about 2019). Notes on the research overall: About half of the T-LGLL patients who underwent longitudinal sequencing carried canonical activating STAT3 mutations. Over half of the T-LGLL patients were given one or more immunosuppressive therapy regimens, and less than 45% of those treated had a hematologic response. To reconstruct clonal hierarchy and dynamics, serial deep sequencing of TCRbeta CDR3 and STAT3 was performed in patients with T-cell large granular lymphocyte leukemia. Roughly 19 representative T-LGLL cases were selected from an initial cohort of approximately 200 LGL patients for longitudinal TCRbeta and STAT3 sequencing. As controls within the study, a couple of patients with natural killer LGL leukemia were also sequenced longitudinally. Patients were sequenced at around 4 time points on average, with the number of samplings per patient ranging from 2 to 8. The research as a whole found: Several patients had a dominant TCR clone burden greater than the STAT3 mutant burden, which suggests that the STAT3 mutation arose secondarily within a clone that had already expanded. Because no samples were available when a clone first appeared, clonal expansion had to be inferred from samplings taken at other points. Since codominant clonotypes persisted in some patients, a small but highly pathogenic clone may have gone undetected. TCR clonotype switching after therapy was seen in about 35% of the 18 patients, with all newly emerging clones being STAT3 wild type. All T-LGLL patients had at least one immunodominant TCRbeta clonotype, and roughly half had multiple immunodominant subclonotypes. Variable intervals between samplings and differing treatment regimens complicated linking therapy response to changes in TCR clonal burden.

Concerning this clone: Its antigen is still unknown. No clone much larger than this one lies a single base away; base qualities are absent.

From V the trimming removes 2 bases and from J it removes 6 bases, while the gene matches leave 8 bases of the junction unaccounted for. Including cysteine and phenylalanine, the CDR3 has 15 amino acids. This entry keeps only the CDR3 DNA: 45 bases, framed from base 1. Looking up the germline V gene yields CDR1 SGHRS and CDR2 YFSETQ. TCRbeta libraries were sequenced on an Illumina MiSeq, averaging roughly 44,000 productive templates per sample. TCRbeta CDR3 libraries were generated with the immunoSEQ assay using multiplex PCR amplification. The study's processing was this. Repertoire diversity was calculated as previously defined, with values near 0 taken to indicate extremely monoclonal samples. In TCRdb, the immuneACCESS table is reduced to in-frame sequences with V and J assigned. These tables do not hold every clone; where another copy was compared, an unresolved V gene accounts for under half, and the others remain unexplained. V, J and clone size derive from that table, while D and trimming were established from the DNA sequence. Present in this sample are about 12,000 clones, 81% of which were seen just once. The top ten clonotypes cover approximately 56% of the sample.

DNA was extracted from blood mononuclear cells, and the same DNA was used for both TCR and STAT3 sequencing. This receptor was taken from a man in his 60s with T-cell large granular lymphocyte leukemia. Some clones in this sample may be carry-over from other donors' samples. The age is the age at diagnosis. This chain is built from TRBV5-1 and TRBJ2-1, and 7 junction bases match TRBD2. Sequenced sample: peripheral blood mononuclear cells. The bases read TGCGCCAGCAGCTTAGACCTGGGGAGGGGCAATGAGCAGTTCTTC. It codes for CASSLDLGRGNEQFF.